This is a list of T cell receptor beta chains from one sample in a study of cytomegalovirus exposure and HLA in healthy donors. Using immunoSEQ multiplex PCR, the repertoire was profiled, and TCRdb retains in-frame clones only, with some absent. The data hold 87,000 or so clones, with around 8% observed a single time. Material: PBMCs. The receptors were gathered from a man aged 45-60 years in good health and CMV-seronegative. Each CDR3 is given with its conserved first and last residue. Only some rows state a clone size, as once, few, many or a class for expanded clones.

v_gene	j_gene	abundance	CDR3aa
TRBV29-1	TRBJ2-1	few	CSATGTSGINEQFF
TRBV9	TRBJ1-1	NA	CASSVDVWQVLSISTEAFF
TRBV7-9	TRBJ1-4	few	CASSWASTDEKLFF
TRBV6-6	TRBJ1-6	few	CATTQGVNSPLHF
TRBV5-1	TRBJ1-1	NA	CASSLALEMNTEAFF
TRBV7-9	TRBJ1-2	few	CASSRTHGGDYGYTF
TRBV7-8	TRBJ1-2	few	CASSLTLGTGTNYGYTF
TRBV4-2	TRBJ2-6	few	CASSQDTGSGANVLTF
TRBV30	TRBJ1-5	NA	CAWNPGNSNQPQHF
TRBV11-3	TRBJ1-3	few	CASSPLAGVTGNTIYF
TRBV5-4	TRBJ2-7	few	CASSWSGGTDPYEQYF
TRBV6-6	TRBJ2-5	NA	CASSYSQVGETQYF
TRBV5-4	TRBJ1-4	NA	CATANATNEKLFF
TRBV25-1	TRBJ1-2	NA	CASSRDRGSSGYGYTF
TRBV6-5	NA	once	CASTKISGSEQYF
TRBV5-4	TRBJ2-1	few	CASSLGISGRANEQFF
TRBV6-1	TRBJ2-3	many	CASSERWAPRDTQYF
TRBV10-3	TRBJ2-2	few	CAIAPSGTGELFF
TRBV11-2	TRBJ1-1	few	CASSLDGANTEAFF
TRBV25-1	TRBJ2-3	few	CASSEWTGATDTQYF
TRBV20-1	TRBJ2-3	few	CSAVNRDTQYF
TRBV6-4	TRBJ1-6	few	CASSARDRVSPLHF
TRBV6-1	TRBJ1-2	NA	CASSEAWSTGHGYTF
TRBV7-9	TRBJ2-1	NA	CASSAPPTGLTYNEQFF
TRBV27	TRBJ1-6	few	CASSPYRNSPLHF
TRBV4-3	TRBJ2-2	NA	CASSQEDWNTGELFF